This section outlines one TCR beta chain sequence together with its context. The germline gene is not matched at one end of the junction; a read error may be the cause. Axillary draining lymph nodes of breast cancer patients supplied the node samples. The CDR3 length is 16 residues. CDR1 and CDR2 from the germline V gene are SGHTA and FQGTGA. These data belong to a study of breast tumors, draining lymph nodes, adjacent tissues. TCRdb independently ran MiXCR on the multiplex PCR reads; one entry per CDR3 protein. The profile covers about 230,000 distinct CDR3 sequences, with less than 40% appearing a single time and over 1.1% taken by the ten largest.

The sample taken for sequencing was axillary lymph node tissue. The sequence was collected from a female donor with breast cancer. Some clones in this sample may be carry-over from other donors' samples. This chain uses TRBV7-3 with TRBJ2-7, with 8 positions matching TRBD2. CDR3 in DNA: TGTGCCACCAGCCCTATAGCGGGAATGAGCTCCTACGAGCAATACTTC. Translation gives CATSPIAGMSSYEQYF.